These 9 T cell receptor beta chains originate from one sample sequenced in a study of blood T cell repertoires in COVID-19. Sequenced by immunoSEQ multiplex PCR; TCRdb stores in-frame clones only, minus some. The sample has a few hundred thousand clones; 89% are singletons. The sample taken for sequencing was peripheral blood. These receptors originate from a man aged 35 to 55 with acute or convalescent COVID-19.

This clone was counted between two and nine times. The CDR3 DNA reads as TGTGCCAGCAGTTATAGACAGGGTATAGGCTCACCCCTCCACTTT. It is translated as CASSYRQGIGSPLHF. The V call is TRBV7-8, the J call TRBJ1-6, with TRBD1 matching over 7 bases. Germline values: CDR1 SGHVS, CDR2 FQNEAQ. The CDR3 is 15 amino acids. With 6 bases clipped from V and 10 bases from J, the junction kept 12 bases outside the gene matches.

V gene TRBV5-4 combines with J gene TRBJ2-3, with TRBD2 matching over 11 bases. V was clipped by 4 bases and J by 4 bases; unmatched bases: 2. This CDR3 region has 14 residues. Germline V gene sequence: CDR1 SGHNT, CDR2 YYREEE (reference sequence). The CDR3, as DNA: TGTGCCAGCAGCGTAGCGGGAGGGCCAGATACGCAGTATTTT. Translated, it gives CASSVAGGPDTQYF.

V and J are TRBV6-5 and TRBJ2-6; possibly TRBD1 for D (5 bases). The CDR3 runs to 15 residues. CDR1 is MNHEY and CDR2 is SVGAGI in the germline V gene. Trimming cost V 2 bases and J 2 bases, with 7 bases left between them. The DNA of the CDR3 is TGTGCCAGCAGTTACGGGGCGGCTGGGGCCAACGTCCTGACTTTC. This sequence encodes CASSYGAAGANVLTF.

The V gene is TRBV5-6, the J gene TRBJ1-5; D call uncertain. CDR1 SGHDT and CDR2 YYEEEE come from the germline V gene. The CDR3 runs 16 residues. V lost 4 bases to trimming and J lost 0 bases, with 14 bases between them. The CDR3 nucleotides are TGTGCCAGCAGCCCCGCGGGCCCCTATAGCAATCAGCCCCAGCATTTT. It is translated as CASSPAGPYSNQPQHF.

The chain carries TRBV2 and TRBJ2-1, with a possible D match to TRBD2 (5 bases). The germline CDR1 and CDR2 sequences are SNHLY and FYNNEI. Trimming took 5 bases from V and 7 from J, leaving 12 bases between them. CDR3 length: 13 amino acids. The CDR3 region has the DNA TGTGCCAGCAGTTTCAGCCTAGCAAATGAGCAGTTCTTC. Translating gives CASSFSLANEQFF.

The chain combines TRBV4-1 with TRBJ2-4, with D uncertain. The CDR3 totals 15 residues. Germline V gene lookup returns CDR1 MGHRA and CDR2 YSYEKL. Trimming pared 1 base from V and 6 bases from J, leaving 13 bases between. This CDR3 reads CASSQGPGGGNIQYF. CDR3 sequence (DNA): TGCGCCAGCAGCCAAGGTCCCGGCGGCGGAAACATTCAGTACTTC.

The chain employs TRBV5-1 and TRBJ1-1, with D unresolved. From germline, CDR1 is SGHRS and CDR2 YFSETQ. The CDR3 contains 12 residues. V lost 4 bases to trimming and J lost 6 bases, with 10 bases between them. The CDR3 region is CASSLSSAEAFF. In nucleotides, the CDR3 is TGCGCCAGCAGCCTCTCGTCTGCTGAAGCTTTCTTT.

This chain uses TRBV7-9 with TRBJ2-7, with 7 bases matching TRBD2. Germline-derived CDR1 and CDR2 are SEHNR and FQNEAQ (reference sequence). The ends lost 4 bases at V and 0 bases at J; junction bases unmatched: 9. CDR3 length: 16 amino acids. The CDR3 bases are TGTGCCAGCAGCTCGCTTAGCGGGCCCCGCTCCTACGAGCAGTACTTC. Its translation: CASSSLSGPRSYEQYF.

The chain links TRBV28 to TRBJ1-3; perhaps TRBD1 as D (5 bases). CDR1 is MDHEN, CDR2 SYDVKM, per germline. Trimming cost V 3 bases and J 1 base, with 16 bases left between them. The CDR3 contains 17 residues. The DNA for the CDR3 is TGTGCCAGCAGTTTCCCAGGGCTGTTGGGATCTGGAAACACCATATATTTT. Translating it yields CASSFPGLLGSGNTIYF.